The rows below give T cell receptor beta chains drawn from one sample of a study of blood T cell repertoires in COVID-19. Only in-frame clones appear in the TCRdb table, and some are missing; sequencing was by immunoSEQ multiplex PCR. The sample shows about 210,000 clones, around 84% of them seen only once. The sample comprised PBMCs or T cells enriched from blood (not recorded which). Receptor source: a man younger than 45 with acute COVID-19. CDR3s include the opening cysteine and the closing phenylalanine or tryptophan. D genes are given only for firm matches. Expanded clones get a size class; other rows say once, few or many, or leave the size out.

j_call v_call d_call clone_size cdr3_nt cdr3_aa
TRBJ2-2 TRBV7-6 . . TGTGCCAGCAGCTTTCAGGCCCAGAACACCGGGGAGCTGTTTTTT CASSFQAQNTGELFF
TRBJ1-6 TRBV9 . . TGTGCCAGCAGCGTAGGGCGGGGTTATAATTCACCCCTCCACTTT CASSVGRGYNSPLHF
TRBJ1-2 TRBV24-1 . . TGTGCCACCAGTGATTTGGGTGAGGGCACCCCGGGGTATAACTATGGCTACACCTTC CATSDLGEGTPGYNYGYTF
TRBJ2-2 TRBV6-4 . few TGTGCCAGCAGTGACTCGGGGCTAACGAGTCACACCGGGGAGCTGTTTTTT CASSDSGLTSHTGELFF
TRBJ2-7 TRBV2 . . TGTGCCAGCATTGAGGGGGGCGAGCAGTACTTC CASIEGGEQYF
TRBJ2-1 TRBV7-2 TRBD2 . TGTGCCAGCAGCCAGCGGACTAGCGGGGGGCGACCCTTCTTC CASSQRTSGGRPFF
TRBJ1-2 TRBV2 . . TGTGCCAGCACCACTTATGGCTACACCTTC CASTTYGYTF
TRBJ1-2 TRBV28 TRBD1 . TGTGCCAGCAGTAACGGACAGGGGAACTATGGCTACACCTTC CASSNGQGNYGYTF
TRBJ2-2 TRBV3-1/TRBV3-2 . . TGTGCCAGCAGCCAAGCATGGCGGGGGCTCTACACCGGGGAGCTGTTTTTT CASSQAWRGLYTGELFF
TRBJ2-2 TRBV9 TRBD2 . TGTGCCAGCAGCGTAGGAAGACTAGCGGGGGGTGGCACCGGGGAGCTGTTTTTT CASSVGRLAGGGTGELFF
TRBJ2-5 TRBV28 . . TGTGCCAGCAGTCTCAGCATATCGGAGGCCCAGTACTTC CASSLSISEAQYF
TRBJ2-5 TRBV7-3 . . TGTGCCAGCAGCTCCACAGGACAAGAGACCCAGTACTTC CASSSTGQETQYF
TRBJ1-2 TRBV27 . . TGTGCCAGCAAATTGGCACAGGGAGCTCTCGGCTATGGCTACACCTTC CASKLAQGALGYGYTF
TRBJ2-1 TRBV10-3 . . TGTGCCATCAGTGAGAATATAGAGCAGTTCTTC CAISENIEQFF
TRBJ2-7 TRBV7-3 TRBD1 . TGTGCCAGCAGTTTGGACAGGGGGCCCCCCTACGAGCAGTACTTC CASSLDRGPPYEQYF
TRBJ2-1 TRBV7-2 . . TGTGCCAGCAGCCGACAGTACAATGAGCAGTTCTTC CASSRQYNEQFF
TRBJ1-5 TRBV25-1 TRBD1 . TGTGCCAGCAGTCCCGGGACAGGTCCGAATCAGCCCCAGCATTTT CASSPGTGPNQPQHF
TRBJ2-2 TRBV2 TRBD2 . TGTGCCAGCAGTCCGGGACTAGCGGGGGGGCCTGGCGGGGAGCTGTTTTTT CASSPGLAGGPGGELFF
TRBJ1-5 TRBV2 . . TGTGCCTCCCATCTCGGCAGAGGTCAGCCCCAGCATTTT CASHLGRGQPQHF
TRBJ2-1 TRBV7-9 TRBD2 . TGTGCCAGCAGCTCCCCCCTTGGGGGCGGGGGGAACTCCTACAATGAGCAGTTCTTC CASSSPLGGGGNSYNEQFF
TRBJ2-7 TRBV7-9 TRBD1 . TGTGCCAGCAGCTCACAGGGGGCCTACGAGCAGTACTTC CASSSQGAYEQYF
TRBJ1-1 TRBV9 TRBD1 . TGTGCCAGCAGCGAAACCGGGACAGGGGCCCCTGAAGCTTTCTTT CASSETGTGAPEAFF
TRBJ1-1 TRBV27 . . TGTGCCAGCAAGACCCGGGACATGGGGTACCTTGAAGCTTTCTTT CASKTRDMGYLEAFF
TRBJ2-3 TRBV7-3 TRBD2 . TGTGCCAGCAAGCGGGACCCCCGGGAAGATACGCAGTATTTT CASKRDPREDTQYF
TRBJ2-7 TRBV24-1 . . TGTGCCACCAGCAGGGGCTCCTACGAGCAGTACTTC CATSRGSYEQYF
TRBJ1-2 TRBV3-1/TRBV3-2 TRBD1 . TGTGCCAGCAGCCTCGGACAGGGGGCGGATCTGGGTGGCTACACCTTC CASSLGQGADLGGYTF
TRBJ2-5 TRBV7-7 TRBD2 . TGTGCCAGCAGCCCGGGACTATTAGGATACCTGGAGACCCAGTACTTC CASSPGLLGYLETQYF
TRBJ1-4 TRBV9 . . TGTGCCAGCAGCGTAGGTCAGGGCAGGAAAGAGGAAAAACTGTTTTTT CASSVGQGRKEEKLFF
TRBJ1-4 TRBV18 . . TGTGCCAGCTCCGCCTTCGAGAGGGCAGCTAATGAAAAACTGTTTTTT CASSAFERAANEKLFF
TRBJ1-1 TRBV5-1 TRBD1 . TGCGCCAGCAGCCAACAGGGGTCGAACACTGAAGCTTTCTTT CASSQQGSNTEAFF
TRBJ1-2 TRBV7-9 . . TGTGCCAGCAGCTTAGCAGGGGACTATGGCTACACCTTC CASSLAGDYGYTF
TRBJ2-5 TRBV4-1 . . TGCGCCAGCAGCCAAGAAGGGGTCTTGGGGGAGACCCAGTACTTC CASSQEGVLGETQYF
TRBJ1-1 TRBV10-3 . . TGTGCCATCAGTGGTGAGCGTGATGAAGCTTTCTTT CAISGERDEAFF
TRBJ1-1 TRBV6-5 . . TGTGCCAGCAGTTACCCCCCAGGGGTTACTGAAGCTTTCTTT CASSYPPGVTEAFF
TRBJ2-7 TRBV5-6 TRBD2 once TGTGCCAGCAGCTGGGAGGGCGAGCAGTACTTC CASSWEGEQYF